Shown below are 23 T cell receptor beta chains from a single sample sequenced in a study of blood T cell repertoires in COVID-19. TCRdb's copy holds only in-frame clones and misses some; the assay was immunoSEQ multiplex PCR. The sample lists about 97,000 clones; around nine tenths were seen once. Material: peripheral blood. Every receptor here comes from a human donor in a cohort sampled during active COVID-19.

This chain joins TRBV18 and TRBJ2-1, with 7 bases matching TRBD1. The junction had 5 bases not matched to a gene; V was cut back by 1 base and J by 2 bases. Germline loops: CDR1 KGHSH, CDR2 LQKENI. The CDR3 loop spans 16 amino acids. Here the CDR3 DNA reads TGTGCCAGCTCACCACTCGACAGGGTAACCTACAATGAGCAGTTCTTC. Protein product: CASSPLDRVTYNEQFF.

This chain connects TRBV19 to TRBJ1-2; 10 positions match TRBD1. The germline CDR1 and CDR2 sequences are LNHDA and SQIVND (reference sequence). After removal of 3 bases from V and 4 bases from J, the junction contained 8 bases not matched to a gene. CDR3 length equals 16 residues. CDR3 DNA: TGTGCCAGTAGTATGTTTCCGGACAGGGGGATCTATGGCTACACCTTC. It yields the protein CASSMFPDRGIYGYTF.

This chain's CDR3 is CASSVGRDYEQYF. CDR3 DNA: TGTGCCAGCAGCGTAGGGAGGGACTACGAGCAGTACTTC. This rearrangement joins TRBV9 to TRBJ2-7, with D maybe TRBD2 (6 bases). Trimming pared 0 bases from V and 3 bases from J, leaving 7 bases between. The CDR3 is made up of 13 amino acids. In germline, CDR1 is SGDLS, CDR2 YYNGEE.

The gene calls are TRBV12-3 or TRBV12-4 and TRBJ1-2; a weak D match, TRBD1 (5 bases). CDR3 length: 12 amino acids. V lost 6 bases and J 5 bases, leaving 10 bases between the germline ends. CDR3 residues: CASSWGGYGYTF. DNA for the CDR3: TGTGCCAGCAGCTGGGGGGGATATGGCTACACCTTC.

CDR3 amino acids: CASSTRPGLAGDYEQFF. The CDR3 bases are TGTGCCAGTAGTACAAGGCCGGGACTAGCGGGAGACTATGAGCAGTTCTTC. The chain couples TRBV19 to TRBJ2-1; 14 bases are shared with TRBD2. The junction had 10 bases not matched to a gene; V was cut back by 4 bases and J by 8 bases. This CDR3 contains 17 residues. Germline V gene sequence: CDR1 LNHDA, CDR2 SQIVND (reference sequence).

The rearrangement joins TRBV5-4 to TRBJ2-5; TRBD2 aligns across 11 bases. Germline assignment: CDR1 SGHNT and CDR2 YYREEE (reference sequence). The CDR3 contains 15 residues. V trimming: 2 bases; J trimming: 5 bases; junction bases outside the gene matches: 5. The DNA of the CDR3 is TGTGCCAGCAGCTTTAGCGGGGGGGCCCCGGAGACCCAGTACTTC. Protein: CASSFSGGAPETQYF.

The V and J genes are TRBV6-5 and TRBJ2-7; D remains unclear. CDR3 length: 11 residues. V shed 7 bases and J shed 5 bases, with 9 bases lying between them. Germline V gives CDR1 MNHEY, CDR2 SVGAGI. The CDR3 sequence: CASTLGDEQYF. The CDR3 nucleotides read TGTGCCAGCACCCTTGGAGACGAGCAGTACTTC.

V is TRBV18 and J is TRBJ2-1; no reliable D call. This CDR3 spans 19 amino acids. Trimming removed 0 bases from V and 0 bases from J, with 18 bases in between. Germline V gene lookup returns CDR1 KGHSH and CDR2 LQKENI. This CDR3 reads CASSPPSRGRSSSYNEQFF. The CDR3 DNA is TGTGCCAGCTCACCACCCTCCCGTGGCAGGTCGAGCTCCTACAATGAGCAGTTCTTC.

For the CDR3, the DNA is TGTGCCACCAGTGATTCCCTTTTGACTGATACGCAGTATTTT. This translates into CATSDSLLTDTQYF. The V and J genes are TRBV24-1 and TRBJ2-3, with D uncertain. The V end lost 2 bases, the J end lost 6 bases, and 11 bases lay between the germline ends. Per germline, CDR1 KGHDR and CDR2 SFDVKD. The CDR3 has 14 residues.

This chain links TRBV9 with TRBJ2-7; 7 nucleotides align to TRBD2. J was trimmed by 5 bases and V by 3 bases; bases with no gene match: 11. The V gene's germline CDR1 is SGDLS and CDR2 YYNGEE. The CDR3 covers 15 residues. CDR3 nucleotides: TGTGCCAGCAGCGGCTGGGGGGGGTTATCGGACGAGCAGTACTTC. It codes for CASSGWGGLSDEQYF.

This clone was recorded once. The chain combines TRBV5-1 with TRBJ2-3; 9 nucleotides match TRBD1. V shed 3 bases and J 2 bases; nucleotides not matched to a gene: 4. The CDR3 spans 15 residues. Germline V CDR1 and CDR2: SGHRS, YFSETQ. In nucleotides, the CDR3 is TGCGCCAGCAGCTCGGACAGGGGCGTCACAGATACGCAGTATTTT. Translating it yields CASSSDRGVTDTQYF.

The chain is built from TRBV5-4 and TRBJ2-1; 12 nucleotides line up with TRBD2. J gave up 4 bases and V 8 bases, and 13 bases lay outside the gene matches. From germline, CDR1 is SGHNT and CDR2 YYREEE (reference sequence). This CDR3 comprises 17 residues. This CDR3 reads CASTLRLAGGSYNEQFF. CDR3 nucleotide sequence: TGTGCCAGTACCCTAAGGCTAGCGGGAGGGTCATACAATGAGCAGTTCTTC. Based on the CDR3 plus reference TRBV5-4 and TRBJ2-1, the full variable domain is ETGVTQSPTHLIKTRGQQVTLRCSSQSGHNTVSWYQQALGQGPQFIFQYYREEENGRGNFPPRFSGLQFPNYSSELNVNALELDDSALYLCASTLRLAGGSYNEQFFGPGTRLTVL.

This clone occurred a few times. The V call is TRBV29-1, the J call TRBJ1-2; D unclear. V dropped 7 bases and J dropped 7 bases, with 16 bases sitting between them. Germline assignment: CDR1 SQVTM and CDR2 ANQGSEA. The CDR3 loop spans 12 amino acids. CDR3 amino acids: CSATGREIGYTF. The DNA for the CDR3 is TGCAGCGCCACTGGACGGGAGATTGGCTACACCTTC.

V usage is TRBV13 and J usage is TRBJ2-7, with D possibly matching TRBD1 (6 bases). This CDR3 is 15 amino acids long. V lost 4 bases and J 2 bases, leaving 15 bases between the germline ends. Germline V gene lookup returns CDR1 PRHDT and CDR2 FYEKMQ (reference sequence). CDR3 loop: CASSSEGQPPYEQYF. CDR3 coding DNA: TGTGCCAGCAGCTCTGAAGGACAGCCACCCTACGAGCAGTACTTC.

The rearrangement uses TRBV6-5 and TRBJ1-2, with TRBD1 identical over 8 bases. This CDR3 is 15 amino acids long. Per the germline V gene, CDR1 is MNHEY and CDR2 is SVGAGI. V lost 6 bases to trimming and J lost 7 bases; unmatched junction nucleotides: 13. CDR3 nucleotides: TGTGCCAGCAGCCGGACAGGGCCGGCTCCGGGTGGCTACACCTTC. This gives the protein CASSRTGPAPGGYTF.

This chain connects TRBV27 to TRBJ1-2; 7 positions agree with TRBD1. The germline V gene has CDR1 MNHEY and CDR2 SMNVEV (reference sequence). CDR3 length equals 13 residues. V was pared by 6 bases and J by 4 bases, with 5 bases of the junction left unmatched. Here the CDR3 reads CASRRDRAYGYTF. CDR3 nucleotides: TGTGCCAGCAGAAGAGACAGGGCCTATGGCTACACCTTC.

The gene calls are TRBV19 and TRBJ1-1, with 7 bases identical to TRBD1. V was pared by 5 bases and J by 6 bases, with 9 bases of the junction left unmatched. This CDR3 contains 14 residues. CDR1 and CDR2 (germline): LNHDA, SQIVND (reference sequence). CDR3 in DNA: TGTGCCAGTAGTTTCCAACAGGGGTGGGCTGAAGCTTTCTTT. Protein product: CASSFQQGWAEAFF.

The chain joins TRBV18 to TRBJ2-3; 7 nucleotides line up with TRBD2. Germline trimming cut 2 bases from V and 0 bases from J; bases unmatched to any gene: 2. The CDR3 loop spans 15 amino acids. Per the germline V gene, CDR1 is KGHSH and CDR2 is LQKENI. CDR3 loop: CASSPSGGSTDTQYF. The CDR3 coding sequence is TGTGCCAGCTCACCATCGGGAGGTAGCACAGATACGCAGTATTTT.

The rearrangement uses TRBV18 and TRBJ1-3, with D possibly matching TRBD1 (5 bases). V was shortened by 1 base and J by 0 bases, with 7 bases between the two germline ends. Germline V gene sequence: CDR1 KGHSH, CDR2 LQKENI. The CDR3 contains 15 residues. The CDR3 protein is CASSPRGDSGNTIYF. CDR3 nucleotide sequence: TGTGCCAGCTCACCACGGGGGGACTCTGGAAACACCATATATTTT.

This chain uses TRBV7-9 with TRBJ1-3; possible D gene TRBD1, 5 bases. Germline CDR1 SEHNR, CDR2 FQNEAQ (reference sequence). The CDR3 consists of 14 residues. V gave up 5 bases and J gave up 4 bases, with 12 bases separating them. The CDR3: CASSGGFSGNTIYF. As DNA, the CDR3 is TGTGCCAGCAGCGGGGGGTTCTCCGGAAACACCATATATTTT.

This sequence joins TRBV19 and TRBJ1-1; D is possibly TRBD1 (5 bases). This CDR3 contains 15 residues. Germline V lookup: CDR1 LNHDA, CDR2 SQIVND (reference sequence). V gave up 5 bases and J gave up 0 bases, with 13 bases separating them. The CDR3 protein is CASSPATAMNTEAFF. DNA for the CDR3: TGTGCCAGTAGTCCCGCGACAGCAATGAACACTGAAGCTTTCTTT.

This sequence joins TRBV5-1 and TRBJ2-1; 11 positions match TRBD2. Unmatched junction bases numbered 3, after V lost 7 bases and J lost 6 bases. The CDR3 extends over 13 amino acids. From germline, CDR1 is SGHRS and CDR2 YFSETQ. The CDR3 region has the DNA TGCGCCAGCGGGACTAGCGGACGCAATGAGCAGTTCTTC. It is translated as CASGTSGRNEQFF.

CDR3 loop: CASSPGTGKARKGDTQYF. CDR3 nucleotide sequence: TGTGCCAGCAGTCCAGGTACGGGGAAAGCGAGAAAAGGAGATACGCAGTATTTT. The chain is built from TRBV28 and TRBJ2-3, with D perhaps matching TRBD2 (5 bases). Deletions cut 5 bases from V and 5 bases from J, with 26 bases between. This CDR3 comprises 18 residues. Germline values: CDR1 MDHEN, CDR2 SYDVKM. Variable domain in full (rest from reference TRBV28 and TRBJ2-3): DVKVTQSSRYLVKRTGEKVFLECVQDMDHENMFWYRQDPGLGLRLIYFSYDVKMKEKGDIPEGYSVSREKKERFSLILESASTNQTSMYLCASSPGTGKARKGDTQYFGPGTRLTVL.